This T cell receptor beta chain stems from a study of OX40 agonist ivuxolimab in advanced cancers. For context, the study as a whole: The costimulatory receptor OX40 (CD134) was targeted by ivuxolimab, a fully human IgG2 agonistic monoclonal antibody. Prior anti-PD-1, anti-PD-L1 or anti-CTLA-4 therapy was permitted, and checkpoint inhibitors had been received by 30% to 40% of dose-escalation patients. Of the approximately 50 dose-escalation patients, hepatocellular carcinoma was present in around 20, melanoma in approximately 15, renal cell carcinoma in 9 and head and neck cancer in 9. Intravenous ivuxolimab was administered to patients every 2 weeks at six dose levels: 0.01, 0.1, 0.3, 1.5, 3 and 10 mg/kg. Partial responses were achieved by three dose-escalation patients, of whom one had hepatocellular carcinoma and two had cutaneous melanoma. The paper describes the monotherapy dose-escalation part (N ≈ 50 patients) of the phase I trial of ivuxolimab. A male proportion of about 79% and a mean age of around 60 years, ranging from 23 to 79, were recorded for the dose-escalation cohort. Peripheral TCRbeta sequencing aimed to test whether ivuxolimab altered TCR sequence diversity and caused clonal T-cell expansion.

The trial excluded patients who had a history of autoimmune disease or who were on systemic immunosuppression. In every dose cohort, peripheral blood was drawn for TCR sequencing at baseline, cycle 4 day 1, and cycle 7 day 1. The samples were taken from a phase I, first-in-human, multicenter, open-label dose-escalation trial of ivuxolimab. Adults with locally advanced or metastatic head and neck squamous cell, hepatocellular, melanoma or renal cell carcinoma were enrolled in the trial. Before TCR sequencing, CD4+ and CD8+ T cells were separately sorted from peripheral blood. The germline V and J ends show losses of 5 bases and 6 bases respectively, and no gene match explains 9 bases of the junction. From the germline V gene (reference sequence), CDR1 is MNHEY and CDR2 is SMNVEV. From the cysteine up to the phenylalanine, the CDR3 has a length of 15 residues. The DNA shown is the 45-base CDR3, in frame from base 1.

For sequencing of the TCRbeta CDR3 region, genomic DNA was extracted from the sorted cells. The immunoSEQ Assay was used for sequencing of TCRbeta CDR3 regions. TCRdb took this table from immuneACCESS and kept in-frame rearrangements with V and J called. Such tables lack part of the clones; where checked against another copy, unresolved V genes explain under half of the gap, and the rest is unexplained. This sample is represented by 65,000 to 85,000 clones; 75% to 90% of them were singletons. Around 7.2% of the sample is held by the ten biggest clonotypes. Here is what the overall study found, with its caveats: Low levels of normalized T-cell clonal expansion were also seen in some patients who did not respond. The antigen specificity of the peripheral T cells that underwent clonal expansion was not determined. In partial responders in the 0.1-3.0 mg/kg groups, normalized peripheral clonal expansion was found to be among the lowest, especially among CD8+ T cells. Clonal expansion of both CD4+ and CD8+ blood T cells was observed from baseline to week 6 at doses 0.1 to 3.0 mg/kg. After ivuxolimab, more expanded clones were found on average in CD8+ T cells than in CD4+ T cells.

For this clone: No antigen is known for it. No base quality values were provided; no much bigger clone lies one nucleotide off.

The source was CD4+ or CD8+ T cells sorted from blood, collected in a trial of the OX40 agonist ivuxolimab. This TCR derives from an adult with an advanced solid tumor such as melanoma, head and neck, liver or kidney cancer. This chain is built from TRBV27 and TRBJ2-5, with 10 bases aligning to TRBD1. Here the CDR3 is given as CASSPLRDRGQTQYF. The DNA sequence reads TGTGCCAGCAGTCCCCTCCGGGACAGGGGACAGACCCAGTACTTC.